The 17 T cell receptor beta chains presented below share a single source sample, sequenced in a study of shared clonotypes between healthy human individuals. The repertoire was sequenced with immunoSEQ multiplex PCR; TCRdb's copy has only in-frame clones and lacks some. The repertoire consists of almost 750,000 clones, with 55% to 75% occurring once and the leading ten covering under 2%. The specimen was memory CD4+ T cells sorted from blood. Subset defined: CD45RA-negative fraction. All receptors derive from a woman in her twenties or thirties in good health.

The V and J genes are TRBV7-2 and TRBJ2-2; D is unresolved. The germline V gene encodes CDR1 SGHTA and CDR2 FQGNSA. The V and J ends lost 2 bases and 2 bases respectively, with 12 bases between them. The CDR3 sequence is 16 residues long. The CDR3 DNA is TGTGCCAGCAGCTTAAACCCGCCCGGTAACACCGGGGAGCTGTTTTTT. This encodes CASSLNPPGNTGELFF.

The chain links TRBV6-1 to TRBJ1-1; D is unclear. CDR1 is MNHNS and CDR2 is SASEGT in the germline V gene. Trimming removed 6 bases at V and 2 bases at J, with 13 bases between. CDR3 length: 14 amino acids. The CDR3 region has the DNA TGTGCCAGCAGAGTACAGCTGGGAAACACTGAAGCTTTCTTT. Its translation: CASRVQLGNTEAFF.

The V gene is TRBV5-5, the J gene TRBJ1-4; 7 bases align to TRBD1. CDR1 and CDR2 (germline): SGHKS, YYEKEE (reference sequence). V shed 4 bases, J shed 6 bases, and the junction held 12 bases outside the gene matches. The CDR3 length is 16 residues. The DNA for the CDR3 is TGTGCCAGCAGCACGGCCGGGACAGCTTTTGATGAAAAACTGTTTTTT. Translation: CASSTAGTAFDEKLFF.

Regarding this clone: At the DNA level, this CDR3 is encoded by other sequences in the same sample as well. The chain has TRBV5-1 and TRBJ2-7; D possibly corresponds to TRBD2 (5 bases). The germline V and J ends were trimmed by 4 bases and 3 bases, with 14 bases remaining between them. The CDR3 extends over 14 amino acids. CDR1 is SGHRS, CDR2 YFSETQ, per germline. The CDR3 loop is CASSQAGLFYEQYF. In DNA form, the CDR3 reads TGCGCCAGCAGCCAAGCCGGACTTTTCTACGAGCAGTACTTC.

This chain links TRBV5-5 with TRBJ1-2; no reliable D call. The V and J ends lost 4 bases and 1 base respectively, with 8 bases between them. This CDR3 has 13 amino acids. Germline CDR1 reads SGHKS; CDR2 reads YYEKEE (reference sequence). CDR3 nucleotide sequence: TGTGCCAGCAGCCCGGACGTTAACTATGGCTACACCTTC. It specifies CASSPDVNYGYTF. The full variable domain, completed using reference TRBV5-5 and TRBJ1-2, is DAGVTQSPTHLIKTRGQQVTLRCSPISGHKSVSWYQQVLGQGPQFIFQYYEKEERGRGNFPDRFSARQFPNYSSELNVNALLLGDSALYLCASSPDVNYGYTFGSGTRLTVV.

As regards this clone: The sample holds other DNA sequences that translate to the same CDR3. The J gene is TRBJ1-4, the V gene TRBV5-1; D is ambiguous. This CDR3 contains 13 residues. V lost 0 bases to trimming and J lost 7 bases, with 7 bases between them. Germline V lookup: CDR1 SGHRS, CDR2 YFSETQ. In DNA, the CDR3 is TGCGCCAGCAGCTTGGAGGGTTCTGAAAAACTGTTTTTT. Its translation: CASSLEGSEKLFF.

The CDR3 spells CAISIRDRGLRGRSGELFF. The DNA of the CDR3 is TGTGCCATCAGTATTAGGGACAGGGGGCTAAGAGGGAGGTCAGGGGAGCTGTTTTTT. This chain connects TRBV10-3 to TRBJ2-2; TRBD1 aligns across 12 bases. CDR3 length: 19 amino acids. The germline gives CDR1 ENHRY, CDR2 SYGVKD. Unmatched junction bases numbered 18, after V lost 5 bases and J lost 8 bases.

V gene TRBV19 combines with J gene TRBJ1-1, with 7 bases identical to TRBD1. The CDR3 contains 14 residues. V trimming: 3 bases; J trimming: 0 bases; junction bases outside the gene matches: 1. Germline V gives CDR1 LNHDA, CDR2 SQIVND (reference sequence). CDR3 in amino acids: CASSMDRMNTEAFF. The CDR3 DNA is TGTGCCAGTAGTATGGACAGGATGAACACTGAAGCTTTCTTT. Drawing the rest from reference TRBV19 and TRBJ1-1, the complete variable domain is DGGITQSPKYLFRKEGQNVTLSCEQNLNHDAMYWYRQDPGQGLRLIYYSQIVNDFQKGDIAEGYSVSREKKESFPLTVTSAQKNPTAFYLCASSMDRMNTEAFFGQGTRLTVV.

The genes are TRBV27 and TRBJ2-2; D may correspond to TRBD1 or TRBD2 (5 bases each). This CDR3 is built from 16 residues. V was clipped by 4 bases and J by 3 bases, with 15 bases between them. Germline CDR1 MNHEY, CDR2 SMNVEV (reference sequence). The CDR3 protein is CASSSGPSWDTGELFF. In nucleotides, the CDR3 is TGTGCCAGCAGTTCGGGACCTAGTTGGGACACCGGGGAGCTGTTTTTT.

This chain joins TRBV4-2 and TRBJ2-1, with 7 bases identical to TRBD2. V gave up 5 bases and J gave up 5 bases; unmatched junction bases: 18. Germline values: CDR1 LGHNA, CDR2 YNFKEQ. This CDR3 is built from 18 residues. CDR3 nucleotides: TGTGCCAGCAGCACCCCCCCCGGGGGGAGGACCCAACACAATGAGCAGTTCTTC. This sequence encodes CASSTPPGGRTQHNEQFF.

The rearrangement uses TRBV14 and TRBJ2-5; 7 bases map to TRBD1. Per germline, CDR1 SGHDN and CDR2 FVKESK. CDR3 size: 15 residues. Trimming removed 3 bases from V and 2 bases from J; junction bases left unmatched: 6. The CDR3 protein is CASSHITGAQETQYF. In DNA form, the CDR3 reads TGTGCCAGCAGCCACATAACAGGGGCACAAGAGACCCAGTACTTC.

This clone was picked up a small number of times. The gene calls are TRBV6-5 and TRBJ1-5, with D unclear. CDR3 length equals 14 residues. Trimming shortened V by 6 bases and J by 5 bases, and 14 bases separated the two germline ends. Germline CDR1 reads MNHEY; CDR2 reads SVGAGI. CDR3 amino acids: CASRATDRHQPQHF. In DNA form, the CDR3 reads TGTGCCAGCAGGGCGACTGATCGGCATCAGCCCCAGCATTTT.

This clone was seen more than once but under ten times. The DNA of the CDR3 is TGTGCCAGCAGCGAAAGAGGGTCGGATACTGAAGCTTTCTTT. It encodes CASSERGSDTEAFF. The genes are TRBV7-9 and TRBJ1-1, with D unresolved. The CDR3 spans 14 residues. V was cut by 5 bases and J by 5 bases, with 15 bases left in between. In germline, CDR1 is SEHNR, CDR2 FQNEAQ (reference sequence). The complete variable domain, with remaining parts taken from reference TRBV7-9 and TRBJ1-1, reads DTGVSQNPRHKITKRGQNVTFRCDPISEHNRLYWYRQTLGQGPEFLTYFQNEAQLEKSRLLSDRFSAERPKGSFSTLEIQRTEQGDSAMYLCASSERGSDTEAFFGQGTRLTVV.

The rearrangement joins TRBV2 to TRBJ2-1; D is unclear. The CDR3 covers 12 residues. Germline V gene sequence: CDR1 SNHLY, CDR2 FYNNEI. With 8 bases removed from V and 10 bases from J, the gap between germline ends came to 15 bases. CDR3 sequence: CASRSLPDEQFF. DNA for the CDR3: TGTGCCAGCCGGTCTCTACCGGACGAGCAGTTCTTC.

The rearrangement links TRBV5-1 to TRBJ1-2; 10 bases are a match to TRBD1. The CDR3 contains 14 residues. J was trimmed by 7 bases and V by 4 bases; bases with no gene match: 7. Germline assignment: CDR1 SGHRS and CDR2 YFSETQ. The CDR3 nucleotides are TGCGCCAGCAGCGACGCGACAGGGGGCGGTGGCTACACCTTC. Translating gives CASSDATGGGGYTF.

The V gene is TRBV7-9, the J gene TRBJ2-7; weak D call: TRBD1 (6 bases). Germline assignment: CDR1 SEHNR and CDR2 FQNEAQ (reference sequence). V was pared by 5 bases and J by 5 bases, with 19 bases between. This CDR3 is built from 15 residues. The CDR3 nucleotides are TGTGCCAGCAGCCTTCTCCGGTTTGGGGGCCACGAGCAGTACTTC. Encoded protein: CASSLLRFGGHEQYF.

This clone was recorded only once. The chain combines TRBV29-1 with TRBJ1-4; TRBD1 aligns across 11 bases. The V and J ends lost 7 bases and 8 bases, in that order; junction bases with no gene match: 9. This CDR3 region has 14 residues. CDR1 is SQVTM, CDR2 ANQGSEA, per germline. CDR3 loop: CSGTGQGAGEKLFF. The CDR3 DNA reads as TGCAGCGGGACCGGACAGGGGGCCGGGGAAAAACTGTTTTTT.